The sequence of this T cell receptor (beta chain) was determined in a study of T cell repertoires in cytomegalovirus infection. TCRdb reanalysed the reads using MiXCR and keeps one entry per CDR3 protein. This sample carries 450,000 to 600,000 distinct CDR3 sequences, more than 30% of them seen once, and the ten largest clones take roughly a sixth. Germline V CDR1 and CDR2: SGHVS, FQNEAQ. The CDR3 has 13 residues. The V end was cut by 7 bases, the J end by 3 bases, with 11 bases between. About this clonotype: The antigen is undetermined.

The chain links TRBV7-8 to TRBJ2-3; D gene unclear. The sequencing used cultured PBMCs, collected from culture after CMV antigen stimulation. The TCR originated in a human donor in good health (CMV status not recorded). Some clones in this sample may be carry-over from other donors' samples. DNA for the CDR3: TGTGCCAGCACCGACGAGAGAACAGATACGCAGTATTTT. Translated: CASTDERTDTQYF. Drawing the rest from reference TRBV7-8 and TRBJ2-3, the complete variable domain is GAGVSQSPRYKVAKRGQDVALRCDPISGHVSLFWYQQALGQGPEFLTYFQNEAQLDKSGLPSDRFFAERPEGSVSTLKIQRTQQEDSAVYLCASTDERTDTQYFGPGTRLTVL.